These T cell receptor beta chains were read from a single sample in a study of Ad26.COV2.S vaccination and SARS-CoV-2 variants. The method was immunoSEQ multiplex PCR; TCRdb's version includes in-frame clones alone and lacks a portion of them. This repertoire shows approximately 480,000 clones, 70% to 90% found once; its top ten account for about 13%. Sequencing was performed on peripheral blood, taken in a trial of Ad26.COV2.S vaccine versus placebo. The receptors come from a person between 18 and 65 years old who received the Ad26.COV2.S COVID-19 vaccine or a placebo. CDR3s include the opening cysteine and the closing phenylalanine or tryptophan. D genes are given only for firm matches. The size field is filled for only some rows; it gives once, few, many or a size class.

j_gene	abundance	d_gene	v_gene	CDR3nt	CDR3aa
TRBJ2-1	-	TRBD1	TRBV10-3	TGTGCCATCAGTGAGTCCTCAGGACAGGGGCCTCAATACGCCTCCTACAATGAGCAGTTCTTC	CAISESSGQGPQYASYNEQFF
TRBJ1-4	once	-	TRBV30	TGTGCCTGGAGCCCGGACACCTCAAATGAAAAACTGTTTTTT	CAWSPDTSNEKLFF
TRBJ1-1	-	-	TRBV14	TGTGCCAGCAGCCAAGAAGTCCCCGACACTGAAGCTTTCTTT	CASSQEVPDTEAFF
TRBJ1-4	-	-	TRBV19	TGTGCCAGTAGTATGGGAAGTGAAAAACTGTTTTTT	CASSMGSEKLFF
TRBJ1-4	once	-	TRBV29-1	TGCAGCGTGGGGATGGGTCTAGATGAAAAACTGTTTTTT	CSVGMGLDEKLFF
TRBJ2-1	-	-	TRBV11-2	TGTGCCAGCAGCATCGACCCGGCCCAGGGGGGTGCGCAGTTCTTC	CASSIDPAQGGAQFF
TRBJ1-1	-	-	TRBV7-9	TGTGCCAGCAGCATCCTCTCCCACGGTAACACTGAAGCTTTCTTT	CASSILSHGNTEAFF
TRBJ2-7	few	-	TRBV9	TGTGCCAGCAGCGTAGGGGGCGGGTTGACCTACGAGCAGTACTTC	CASSVGGGLTYEQYF
TRBJ2-1	-	-	TRBV29-1	TGCAGCGTTGGTCCAATGAATGAGCAGTTCTTC	CSVGPMNEQFF
TRBJ1-6	-	TRBD1	TRBV27	TGTGCCAGCAGTTTAGGTGGGGACAGAATTTCACCCCTCCACTTT	CASSLGGDRISPLHF
TRBJ2-5	-	-	TRBV27	TGTGCCAGCAGTTTATCGAAGGTGGGGACCCAGTACTTC	CASSLSKVGTQYF
TRBJ1-4	once	-	TRBV4-3	TGCGCCAGCAGCCGGGATGGACAGTGGGGGGAAAAACTGTTTTTT	CASSRDGQWGEKLFF
TRBJ2-1	-	TRBD2	TRBV18	TGTGCCAGCTCGGCGTTCGGGACTAGCGGGAGGGGACCTGGATCCGGTGAGCAGTTCTTC	CASSAFGTSGRGPGSGEQFF
TRBJ2-3	-	TRBD2	TRBV29-1	TGCAGCGTTCCAGCGGGAGGGGGGAATACGCAGTATTTT	CSVPAGGGNTQYF
TRBJ1-2	-	-	TRBV4-2	TGTGCCAGCAGCCAAGAGAAGTCTTGGGAAGGGCCCTACTATGGCTACACCTTC	CASSQEKSWEGPYYGYTF
TRBJ2-7	few	-	TRBV6-5	TGTGCCAGCAGTTACGTGTCAGAACCTAACGGGCAGTACTTC	CASSYVSEPNGQYF
TRBJ1-1	-	TRBD1	TRBV9	TGTGCCAGCAGCGTAGAGGGGGCGGGAGGGAACACTGAAGCTTTCTTT	CASSVEGAGGNTEAFF
TRBJ2-1	-	-	TRBV3-1/TRBV3-2	TGTGCCAGCAGCCAAGCAATCGGGGAGCAGTTCTTC	CASSQAIGEQFF
TRBJ1-1	-	-	TRBV18	TGTGCCAGCTCCGAACAGGAAGGGTTTGAAGCTTTCTTT	CASSEQEGFEAFF
TRBJ1-1	-	-	TRBV18	TGTGCCAGCTCACCACCGGGTCCCCAAAAGAACACTGAAGCTTTCTTT	CASSPPGPQKNTEAFF
TRBJ2-7	-	TRBD2	TRBV10-3	TGTGCCATCAGCTTAGATCTAGCGGGTGCCCTCTCCGAGCAGTACTTC	CAISLDLAGALSEQYF
TRBJ2-1	-	-	TRBV11-3	TGTGCCAGCAGCTTAGGTGGCACCAGCTCCTACAATGAGCAGTTCTTC	CASSLGGTSSYNEQFF
TRBJ1-2	-	-	TRBV11-2	TGTGCCAGCAGCGGTTGGGAGTTGGGCTATGGCTACACCTTC	CASSGWELGYGYTF
TRBJ1-6	-	-	TRBV2	TGTGCCAGCAGTGACGCAGGGCGGGTAAATTCACCCCTCCACTTT	CASSDAGRVNSPLHF
TRBJ1-1	-	-	TRBV7-3	TGTGCCAGCAGCCTGTCGGGCGGGGCTGAAGCTTTCTTT	CASSLSGGAEAFF
TRBJ2-2	-	-	TRBV7-2	TGTGCCAGCAGCTTAGCGCCAGGGGGGACCGGGGAGCTGTTTTTT	CASSLAPGGTGELFF
TRBJ2-3	-	-	TRBV5-5	TGTGCCAGCAGCTTTTACACAGATACGCAGTATTTT	CASSFYTDTQYF
TRBJ2-4	-	TRBD1	TRBV6-5	TGTGCCAGCAGGTCCGACAGGGGCATTCAGTACTTC	CASRSDRGIQYF
TRBJ2-2	few	-	TRBV12-3/TRBV12-4	TGTGCCAGCGCCGGAGGGACCGGGGAGCTGTTTTTT	CASAGGTGELFF
TRBJ2-5	-	TRBD2	TRBV24-1	TGTGCCACCAGTGATCGCCGGACTAGCGGGAAAGAGACCCAGTACTTC	CATSDRRTSGKETQYF
TRBJ2-7	-	TRBD1	TRBV28	TGTGCCAGCAGCTACACGGGACAGGTTCGGGAGCAGTACTTC	CASSYTGQVREQYF
TRBJ1-4	-	TRBD1	TRBV25-1	TGTGCCAGCAGTCCCCAGGGGGTCTTATATGAAAAACTGTTTTTT	CASSPQGVLYEKLFF
TRBJ2-2	-	-	TRBV5-4	TGTGCCAGCAGCCGCTGGGCCGGGGAGCTGTTTTTT	CASSRWAGELFF
TRBJ2-1	-	-	TRBV28	TGTGCCAGCAGTTTTAGGGGTCTTCTCCCAGATGAGCAGTTCTTC	CASSFRGLLPDEQFF
TRBJ2-3	-	-	TRBV12-5	TGTGCTAGTGGTTTGGGGGCAGGCAGCACAGATACGCAGTATTTT	CASGLGAGSTDTQYF
TRBJ2-5	-	-	TRBV5-6	TGTGCCAGCAGCGCCGGGGGAGGGACCCAGTACTTC	CASSAGGGTQYF
TRBJ1-1	-	TRBD1	TRBV29-1	TGCAGCGTCAGACAGGGGGCGAACACTGAAGCTTTCTTT	CSVRQGANTEAFF
TRBJ1-3	-	-	TRBV9	TGTGCCAGCAGCATGGCACCGGACTCTGGAAACACCATATATTTT	CASSMAPDSGNTIYF
TRBJ1-3	-	-	TRBV9	TGTGCCAGCAGGGCCCCAGGGCCATCCTCTGGAAACACCATATATTTT	CASRAPGPSSGNTIYF
TRBJ2-5	-	-	TRBV18	TGTGCCAGCTCACCTCGGCAAGTCGGGGAGACCCAGTACTTC	CASSPRQVGETQYF
TRBJ1-4	-	-	TRBV2	TGTGCCAGCAGTGAAGCCTACGGAGGTGAAAAACTGTTTTTT	CASSEAYGGEKLFF
TRBJ2-7	once	-	TRBV2	TGTGCCAGCCTTACCGGGCGCCCAAAGGACGAGCAGTACTTC	CASLTGRPKDEQYF
TRBJ2-3	-	-	TRBV9	TGTGCCAGCAGCGTAGGAGTGGGGGCAGATACGCAGTATTTT	CASSVGVGADTQYF
TRBJ1-6	-	TRBD1	TRBV6-6	TGTGCCAGCATCCAAACAGGGGGCGGTTCACCCCTCCACTTT	CASIQTGGGSPLHF
TRBJ2-7	-	-	TRBV21-1	TGTGCCACCCTATCCCTAAGACCCCGTCCATCCTACGAGCAGTACTTC	CATLSLRPRPSYEQYF
TRBJ1-2	-	TRBD1	TRBV6-2/TRBV6-3	TGTGCCAGCAGTTACCGGGACAGACTGCTCTATGGCTACACCTTC	CASSYRDRLLYGYTF
TRBJ1-5	-	TRBD1	TRBV28	TGTGCCAGCAGTTTATACTTCCTACAGGGGGCGCAGGGATGGAATCAGCCCCAGCATTTT	CASSLYFLQGAQGWNQPQHF
TRBJ2-7	few	TRBD2	TRBV24-1	TGTGCCACCAGTGATACTGGACTAGCGGGGGGAAACGAGCAGTACTTC	CATSDTGLAGGNEQYF
TRBJ1-1	once	-	TRBV5-1	TGCGCCAGCAGCTTAACCGGGGCTGAAGCTTTCTTT	CASSLTGAEAFF
TRBJ2-5	-	TRBD2	TRBV19	TGTGCCAGTAGTATAGCTGGCGGGGGGGAGACCCAGTACTTC	CASSIAGGGETQYF
TRBJ2-1	-	-	TRBV5-1	TGCGCCAGCAGCTTGGAACTAGTCCGGTTATCCTACAATGAGCAGTTCTTC	CASSLELVRLSYNEQFF
TRBJ2-1	-	-	TRBV2	TGTGCCAGCAGTGAAAAGGTGTACAATGAGCAGTTCTTC	CASSEKVYNEQFF
TRBJ2-2	-	-	TRBV4-1	TGCGCCAGCAGCCTAGACAGGACGAACACCGGGGAGCTGTTTTTT	CASSLDRTNTGELFF
TRBJ2-1	-	-	TRBV24-1	TGTGCCACCAGTGACGGGGTTCGGGACCTCAACAATGAGCAGTTCTTC	CATSDGVRDLNNEQFF
TRBJ1-2	-	TRBD1	TRBV7-2	TGTGCCAGCAGCTCAATGGGACAGGGAATCGGTGGCTACACCTTC	CASSSMGQGIGGYTF
TRBJ1-2	-	-	TRBV19	TGTGCCAGTAGTATGAGTTGGTCTAACTATGGCTACACCTTC	CASSMSWSNYGYTF
TRBJ2-7	-	TRBD1	TRBV4-3	TGCGCCAGCAGCCTACAGGGGGGCTACGAGCAGTACTTC	CASSLQGGYEQYF
TRBJ2-2	-	-	TRBV7-8	TGTGCCAGCAGCTTAGTCGGTTCAACCGGGGAGCTGTTTTTT	CASSLVGSTGELFF
TRBJ1-1	-	-	TRBV7-9	TGTGCCAGCAGCTTTCTGGGGTTGAACACTGAAGCTTTCTTT	CASSFLGLNTEAFF
TRBJ1-2	-	-	TRBV24-1	TGTGCCACCAGTTCCGGGATCAGAGGGGATGGCTACACCTTC	CATSSGIRGDGYTF